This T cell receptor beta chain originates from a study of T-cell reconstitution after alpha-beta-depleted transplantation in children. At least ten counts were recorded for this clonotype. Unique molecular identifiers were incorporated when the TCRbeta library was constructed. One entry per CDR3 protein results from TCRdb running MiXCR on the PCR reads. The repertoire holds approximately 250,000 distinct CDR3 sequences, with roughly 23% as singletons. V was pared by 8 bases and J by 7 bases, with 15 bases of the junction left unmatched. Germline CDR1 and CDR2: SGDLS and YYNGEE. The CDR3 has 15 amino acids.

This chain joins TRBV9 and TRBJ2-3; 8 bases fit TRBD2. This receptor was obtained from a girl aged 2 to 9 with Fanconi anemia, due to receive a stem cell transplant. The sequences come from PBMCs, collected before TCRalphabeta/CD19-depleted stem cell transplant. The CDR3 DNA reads TGTGCCAGGAAGACGCAAGCGGGGGCCTCGCATACGCAGTATTTT. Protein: CARKTQAGASHTQYF.